This T cell receptor beta chain was obtained from a study of cytomegalovirus exposure and HLA in healthy donors (dated 2017 in TCRdb). Background for the entire study: In an earlier analysis of fewer than 750 of the donors, less than 350 Gb of sequence data and some 100 million unique TCR beta sequences from roughly 200 million T cells were reported. In the later analysis, no new phenotypic data were used to find candidate immune exposures; instead, reliance was placed on TCR beta sequences and their occurrence across donors. The study aimed to test whether signatures of past pathogen exposure could be identified by cataloging public T cell receptors. Typing coverage differed by locus: A, B, C, DRB1 and DQB1 were typed in about 629-640 donors, DQA1 in 500 to 550, DPA1 in some 610, and DPB1 in roughly 450. High-throughput TCR immunosequencing, statistical association of individual TCRs with disease status, and machine learning were combined to predict cytomegalovirus infection status. The study profiled the T cell repertoires of under 850 subjects by immunosequencing and related them to cytomegalovirus serostatus. Of the roughly 410 genotyped donors, over 80% were placed in the genetic ancestry cluster associated with self-reported Caucasian donors. A later genetic analysis used genome-wide SNP genotypes for 398 of the 666 donors, treating that subset as a discovery cohort. Besides the first cohort of some 670 subjects, a separate validation cohort made up of 120 different subjects was used. HLA typing covered class I and class II loci at four-digit resolution. Alongside the repertoire data, information on donor age, sex, ethnicity and CMV serostatus was compiled. Among a few hundred genotyped donors of the cohort, an average of roughly 240,000 unique TCR beta nucleotide sequences were sequenced per donor, roughly 20% of them non-productive. A handful of DR-DQ haplotypes were handled as single units for association and clustering because linkage in the cohort was strong. A later analysis re-analyzed previously published TCR beta repertoires from approximately 700 donors and added high-resolution HLA genotyping to study TCR occurrence patterns. Every discovery cohort repertoire had been produced on one sequencing platform. An early release covering roughly 600 HLA-typed donors comprised about 300 gigabases of sequencing data and around 80 million unique TCR sequences. To decide whether each TCR beta V gene segment behaved as functional or pseudogenic, an earlier analysis of some 580 of the donors relied on high-throughput TCR beta sequencing. Broader findings and caveats from the paper: In a later genetic analysis, a missense DCLRE1C variant was associated with V-gene and J-gene trimming of TCR beta chains, and the association was replicated in an independent cohort. Because HLA typing was unavailable for some donors at each locus, only the typed subset was used in association tests. Only TCR beta chains were sequenced in this cohort, and the absence of alpha or paired-chain data limited detectable features. According to a later analysis, TCR association rates differed among HLA loci, with DRB1 alleles showing the most associated TCRs and HLA-C alleles showing the fewest. Several of the top co-occurrence clusters appeared to be linked to parvovirus B19, influenza, CMV and Epstein-Barr virus, according to a later analysis. According to a later analysis, most CMV-associated TCR beta chains appeared to be HLA-restricted, and the HLA associations seemed to be driven largely by CMV exposure. A cluster of highly shared sequence variants was judged likely to represent a technical artifact of the sequencing pipeline. Specific HLA alleles were associated with 15,000 to 20,000 TCR beta sequences at a false discovery rate of 0.05 in a later analysis. Most TCR sequences were observed very rarely across donors, whereas some public TCRs were present in many individuals. The authors suggested that the approach could potentially be generalized to other disease states and immunological phenotypes. A further reported finding was that TCR beta sequences accurately predicted the HLA-A and HLA-B alleles for most subjects in the first cohort. Correlated functional status among segregating V segments might be attributable to linkage disequilibrium, but an unknown experimental factor could not be ruled out. Compared with the roughly 600-donor mean, donors in an Asian-associated ancestry cluster had fewer N-insertions in productive TCRs, according to a later genetic analysis. In an earlier analysis of about 540 of the donors, most TCR beta V segments were observed in productive rearrangements about 87% or about 30% of the time, broadly matching IMGT annotations. Immune exposure information for the cohort was limited to CMV serostatus. Because counts were too low, around 17 rarely observed V segments, including chromosome 9 orphons, were left out of the earlier analysis of approximately 580 of the donors. Sequencing depth was assumed to be roughly uniform across donors in the presence/absence analyses, though that assumption may not hold. In vitro tests confirmed that a few of the cytomegalovirus-associated TCR beta chains recognize cytomegalovirus antigens. When HLA alleles, especially DR and DQ, strongly co-occurred, attributing TCR associations to individual alleles was difficult. A later analysis found that HLA-associated TCR beta chains were more clonally expanded and had lower generation probabilities than equally common non-associated chains. Cytomegalovirus status was reported to be diagnosed by the classifier with high specificity and sensitivity in both the original and validation cohorts. The study listed 150 to 200 TCR beta chains as associated with cytomegalovirus.

The cohort comprised hundreds of healthy bone marrow donors. At the time of sampling, all cohort members were nominally healthy, though unrecorded immune exposures were likely present. The donor tested CMV seropositive and was one of the 289 seropositive cohort members. Each donor provided a peripheral blood sample, and peripheral blood mononuclear cells were used for TCR beta sequencing. Genomic DNA was extracted from the blood cell samples with the Qiagen DNeasy Blood Extraction Kit. The library was obtained by the immunoSEQ multiplex PCR assay. The multiplex PCR relied on a mix of 60 forward primers for TCR Vbeta segments and 13 reverse primers for TCR Jbeta segments. Amplification of the CDR3 region of rearranged TCR beta genes was performed with a multiplex PCR assay on genomic DNA. The Illumina HiSeq System was used to sequence the amplified TCR beta libraries as 87-base-pair reads. In the paper's pipeline: A later analysis counted tens of millions of unique TCR beta chains across the 550 to 700 repertoires, and roughly 10 million of these chains were shared by at least two donors. A nearest-neighbor algorithm error-corrected the raw reads and collapsed the reads into unique sequences, merging closely related sequences to remove PCR and sequencing errors. V, D and J gene segments were assigned by aligning CDR3 sequences to IMGT reference sequences. For a sequence to be retained, a match of at least six nucleotides to both a V gene segment and a J gene segment was required. Rearrangements were classified as productive when the CDR3 lacked stop codons and remained in frame with V and J, and all other rearrangements were classified as non-productive. CDR3 was defined according to IMGT convention as the region running from the second conserved V-encoded cysteine to the conserved J-encoded phenylalanine. The earlier analysis of about 530 of the donors excluded any sequence lacking an unambiguous match to a single V gene segment. An earlier analysis of just under 600 of the donors called V segments functional above 56.7% productive rearrangements and segregating when the between-donor standard deviation exceeded 5%. A statistical classification framework was developed to diagnose cytomegalovirus status using the catalog of TCR beta chain sequences. In a later analysis, V and J genes were assigned by comparing TCR nucleotide sequences against IMGT/GENE-DB human TR gene sequences. In a later analysis, CDR3 sequences and most-parsimonious VDJ recombination scenarios were assigned using the TCRdist pipeline. A later analysis defined each TCR beta chain by its CDR3 amino acid sequence plus V-gene family, and excluded reads lacking a unique V-gene family. To address suspected cross-contamination and a sequencing artifact, a later analysis removed roughly 640 highly shared, low-generation-probability nucleotide sequences. In a later analysis, a clonal expansion index was calculated for each public chain from normalized within-repertoire ranks of inferred template counts. A later analysis computed generation probabilities with a VDJ recombination model fitted to out-of-frame rearrangements, and checked the results against IGoR. In a later analysis, hypergeometric tests were used to score TCR-TCR, TCR-HLA and TCR-CMV co-occurrence, with a repertoire-size bias correction applied to TCR pairs. To estimate false discovery rates, a later analysis permuted the HLA or CMV assignments 20 times. In a later analysis, co-occurring TCRs were grouped with DBSCAN, and TCRdist sequence similarity was added when clustering was performed within HLA-allele-positive subsets. Repertoires with fewer than 30,000 or more than 120,000 public chains were left out of co-occurrence clustering, as were a handful of repertoires with anomalous nucleotide sharing. TCRdb stores this immuneACCESS table with in-frame sequences only. Part of the clones is absent; in the studies checked, under half of the shortfall reflects unresolved V genes, and no reason is known for the rest. D and trimming were read from the DNA, whereas the V and J calls and clone size are those reported in that table. Counted in this sample were under 130,000 clones; approximately 79% of them appeared once. The ten largest clones capture over 4% of the sample.

Comments on this clone: The specificity of this receptor is unknown. The sample holds no much larger clone one base away, and base qualities are not on file.

The specimen sequenced was PBMCs. The clonotype comes from a man aged 45-65 years in good health and CMV-seropositive.

Read as DNA, the sequence is TGCGCCAGCAGCCGGACAGGGATGGAGCAAGAGACCCAGTACTTC. This is translated as CASSRTGMEQETQYF. The rearranged chain carries TRBV5-1 and TRBJ2-5, with TRBD1 matching 8 junction bases. Spanning cysteine to phenylalanine, the CDR3 consists of 15 amino acids. The CDR3 DNA has 45 bases and is translated from base 1. Here V drops 4 bases and J drops 2 bases, and the junction holds 7 bases not matched to any gene. As encoded in the germline V gene, CDR1 is SGHRS while CDR2 is YFSETQ.